This T cell receptor (beta chain) was captured in a study of T cell changes during pregnancy in multiple sclerosis. V lost 6 bases and J lost 2; bases outside the gene matches: 3. The CDR3 is 15 residues long. Germline V gene sequence: CDR1 SNHLY, CDR2 FYNNEI. Data came from immunoSEQ multiplex PCR; TCRdb stores just in-frame clones and leaves some out. This sample yields approximately 53,000 clones, of which approximately 91% are seen a single time; 0.2% to 0.3% belongs to the top ten. The specimen was CD4+ T cells from peripheral blood mononuclear cells, collected in the second trimester of pregnancy. The V gene is TRBV2, the J gene TRBJ2-1; 11 nucleotides match TRBD1. The TCR originated in a female donor with multiple sclerosis, enrolled in a pregnancy study. CDR3 loop: CASREGQGAYNEQFF. As DNA, the CDR3 is TGTGCCAGCAGGGAGGGACAGGGGGCCTACAATGAGCAGTTCTTC.